The rows below give T cell receptor beta chains drawn from one sample of a study of blood T cell repertoires in COVID-19. Assay used: immunoSEQ multiplex PCR; TCRdb lists only in-frame clones, some missing. Here the sample spans 170,000 or so clones, over 80% being singletons. The sample consisted of peripheral blood. The receptors were gathered from a woman aged 60 to 75 with acute or convalescent COVID-19. Both conserved end residues are part of each CDR3. The order of the fields is clone size, J gene, D gene, V gene, CDR3 protein, CDR3 DNA. The D gene is left open where the match is weak. Clone size, where shown, is once, few, many, or a class for clones that have expanded.

NA,TRBJ1-1,TRBD1,TRBV10-3,CAIRSGQLNTEAFF,TGTGCCATCAGGTCGGGACAGCTTAACACTGAAGCTTTCTTT
NA,TRBJ1-5,NA,TRBV6-6,CASRETSQPQHF,TGTGCCAGCAGAGAGACAAGTCAGCCCCAGCATTTT
NA,TRBJ2-1,TRBD2,TRBV7-7,CASSLAPQRGAANEQFF,TGTGCTAGCAGCTTAGCCCCTCAGCGGGGGGCCGCCAATGAGCAGTTCTTC
NA,TRBJ1-2,NA,TRBV6-4,CANKDSELNYTF,TGTGCCAATAAGGACAGCGAACTAAACTACACCTTC
NA,TRBJ2-5,NA,TRBV12-3/TRBV12-4,CASSLPGRETQYF,TGTGCCAGCAGTTTGCCAGGGCGAGAGACCCAGTACTTC
NA,TRBJ2-1,TRBD2,TRBV5-6,CASSPGLAGGNNEQFF,TGTGCCAGCAGCCCGGGACTAGCGGGGGGGAACAATGAGCAGTTCTTC
NA,TRBJ1-2,TRBD1,TRBV28,CASSLRDRVPYPVGGYTF,TGTGCCAGCAGTTTACGGGACAGGGTACCATATCCGGTCGGGGGCTACACCTTC
NA,TRBJ1-5,NA,TRBV6-5,CASLPQFDSNQPQHF,TGTGCCAGCCTCCCGCAGTTCGATAGCAATCAGCCCCAGCATTTT
NA,TRBJ2-2,TRBD2,TRBV9,CASSPRLAGGSNTGELFF,TGTGCCAGCAGCCCAAGACTAGCGGGGGGATCGAACACCGGGGAGCTGTTTTTT
NA,TRBJ2-6,NA,TRBV9,CASSVGGSGANVLTF,TGTGCCAGCAGCGTAGGAGGTTCTGGGGCCAACGTCCTGACTTTC
NA,TRBJ2-1,NA,TRBV6-6,CATREVGNNEQFF,TGTGCCACCAGGGAGGTTGGAAATAATGAGCAGTTCTTC
NA,TRBJ2-7,NA,TRBV6-7,CARDYTGIGEQYF,TGTGCCAGGGATTATACAGGGATCGGCGAGCAGTACTTC
once,TRBJ2-7,NA,TRBV6-1,CASSEGLLGVGMYEQYF,TGTGCCAGCAGTGAGGGCCTTTTAGGGGTTGGGATGTACGAGCAGTACTTC
once,TRBJ2-7,NA,TRBV29-1,CSVVNSNYEQYF,TGCAGCGTTGTGAATAGCAACTACGAGCAGTACTTC
NA,TRBJ2-1,TRBD2,TRBV28,CASSLGGAGGPHEQFF,TGTGCCAGCAGTTTGGGGGGAGCGGGGGGGCCCCATGAGCAGTTCTTC
NA,TRBJ2-2,TRBD1,TRBV9,CASSVGTGGNTGELFF,TGTGCCAGCAGCGTCGGGACAGGGGGGAACACCGGGGAGCTGTTTTTT
NA,TRBJ2-2,NA,TRBV7-2,CASSSMTVTGELFF,TGTGCCAGCAGCTCCATGACAGTTACCGGGGAGCTGTTTTTT
NA,TRBJ1-6,NA,TRBV27,CASSWRTVSSYNSPLHF,TGTGCCAGCAGTTGGAGGACAGTCAGCTCCTATAATTCACCCCTCCACTTT
NA,TRBJ1-5,NA,TRBV12-1,CASGGKGDRRRSGNQPQHF,TGTGCCAGCGGGGGAAAAGGGGACAGGAGGCGGTCGGGCAATCAGCCCCAGCATTTT
NA,TRBJ2-7,NA,TRBV5-6,CASSVVERHRPEQYF,TGTGCCAGCAGCGTTGTGGAGAGGCACCGGCCCGAGCAGTACTTC
NA,TRBJ1-1,NA,TRBV9,CASSVDRENTEAFF,TGTGCCAGCAGCGTAGACCGGGAGAACACTGAAGCTTTCTTT
NA,TRBJ1-2,NA,TRBV28,CASSSQGEGYTF,TGTGCCAGCAGTTCCCAGGGTGAGGGCTACACCTTC
NA,TRBJ1-2,NA,TRBV5-1,CASSSDIYGYTF,TGCGCCAGCAGCTCTGACATCTATGGCTACACCTTC
NA,TRBJ1-2,NA,TRBV2,CASSLNSPTGNSGYTF,TGTGCCAGCAGCTTAAATTCCCCCACAGGGAATAGTGGCTACACCTTC
NA,TRBJ1-4,NA,TRBV7-9,CASSLVGGVHEKLFF,TGTGCCAGCAGCTTAGTCGGGGGAGTTCATGAAAAACTGTTTTTT
NA,TRBJ1-3,NA,TRBV5-1,CASTRTPLIESGNTIYF,TGCGCCAGCACGAGGACACCCCTGATCGAGTCTGGAAACACCATATATTTT
once,TRBJ2-4,NA,TRBV7-8,CASSTPRDMSSKNIQYF,TGTGCCAGCAGTACTCCGAGGGACATGTCCTCCAAAAACATTCAGTACTTC
NA,TRBJ1-3,TRBD1,TRBV4-2,CASSQSTGGKHTIYF,TGTGCCAGCAGCCAATCGACAGGGGGTAAGCACACCATATATTTT
NA,TRBJ1-5,NA,TRBV6-2/TRBV6-3,CASSEARSGDQPQHF,TGTGCCAGCAGCGAGGCCCGCTCTGGAGATCAGCCCCAGCATTTT
NA,TRBJ2-2,TRBD1,TRBV3-1/TRBV3-2,CASSPGTGGRAGELFF,TGTGCCAGCAGCCCTGGGACAGGGGGGAGAGCCGGGGAGCTGTTTTTT
NA,TRBJ2-3,TRBD1,TRBV5-1,CASSSGQGADTQYF,TGCGCCAGCAGCTCGGGACAGGGGGCAGATACGCAGTATTTT
NA,TRBJ2-3,NA,TRBV6-5,CASRLTGTSTDTQYF,TGTGCCAGCAGGTTGACAGGGACTAGCACAGATACGCAGTATTTT
NA,TRBJ1-1,TRBD1,TRBV9,CASSVTAVSGTGGLYTEAFF,TGTGCCAGCAGCGTCACAGCGGTTTCCGGGACAGGGGGCCTTTACACTGAAGCTTTCTTT
few,TRBJ1-2,TRBD1,TRBV7-2,CASSLGQGKYGYTF,TGTGCCAGCAGCTTAGGACAGGGAAAGTATGGCTACACCTTC
NA,TRBJ2-7,TRBD2,TRBV18,CASSPAGGGYEQYF,TGTGCCAGCTCACCAGCGGGGGGGGGCTACGAGCAGTACTTC
NA,TRBJ2-7,TRBD1,TRBV12-3/TRBV12-4,CASSTGANYEQYF,TGTGCCAGCAGCACAGGGGCTAACTACGAGCAGTACTTC
NA,TRBJ1-1,NA,TRBV5-8,CASSLRPPETADTEAFF,TGTGCCAGCAGCTTGCGACCCCCAGAAACCGCGGACACTGAAGCTTTCTTT
many,TRBJ2-5,TRBD2,TRBV28,CASSPAGGPQETQYF,TGTGCCAGCAGTCCGGCGGGGGGGCCCCAAGAGACCCAGTACTTC
NA,TRBJ1-4,TRBD1,TRBV6-5,CASRQGVPEKLFF,TGTGCCAGCAGACAGGGGGTTCCTGAAAAACTGTTTTTT
NA,TRBJ2-1,NA,TRBV6-1,CASSELRSSYNEQFF,TGTGCCAGCAGTGAACTAAGGAGCTCCTACAATGAGCAGTTCTTC
NA,TRBJ1-4,NA,TRBV30,CAWSQGFDEKLFF,TGTGCCTGGAGTCAGGGTTTTGATGAAAAACTGTTTTTT
NA,TRBJ1-2,NA,TRBV4-2,CASSQGSQGHGYTF,TGTGCCAGCAGCCAAGGAAGTCAGGGTCACGGCTACACCTTC
NA,TRBJ2-7,TRBD1,TRBV19,CASSIGSGTVASYEQYF,TGTGCCAGTAGTATTGGCTCCGGGACAGTAGCCTCCTACGAGCAGTACTTC
NA,TRBJ2-7,TRBD2,TRBV4-1,CASSQGTSGLYEQYF,TGCGCCAGCAGCCAAGGAACTAGCGGCCTATACGAGCAGTACTTC
NA,TRBJ1-2,NA,TRBV28,CASSLSPTGYYGYTF,TGTGCCAGCAGTTTATCACCCACGGGTTACTATGGCTACACCTTC
NA,TRBJ1-6,NA,TRBV19,CASQWGAESPLHF,TGTGCCAGCCAGTGGGGCGCGGAGTCACCCCTCCACTTT
NA,TRBJ1-2,TRBD1,TRBV9,CASSTRTGGVIAAYGYTF,TGTGCCAGCAGCACCCGGACAGGGGGCGTAATTGCGGCCTATGGCTACACCTTC
once,TRBJ2-4,TRBD2,TRBV28,CASSPGLAGVLAKNIQYF,TGTGCCAGCAGCCCGGGACTAGCGGGGGTACTAGCCAAAAACATTCAGTACTTC
NA,TRBJ2-2,TRBD2,TRBV2,CASSGASGENTGELFF,TGTGCCAGCAGTGGGGCTAGCGGAGAAAACACCGGGGAGCTGTTTTTT
once,TRBJ2-3,NA,TRBV11-3,CASSLGGGTDTQYF,TGTGCCAGCAGCTTAGGGGGCGGCACAGATACGCAGTATTTT
NA,TRBJ2-1,TRBD1,TRBV24-1,CATSDLRPGQGAYNEQFF,TGTGCCACCAGTGACCTCCGGCCGGGACAGGGAGCGTACAATGAGCAGTTCTTC
once,TRBJ1-1,NA,TRBV10-3,CAIRETGTLNTEAFF,TGTGCCATCAGGGAGACCGGGACACTGAACACTGAAGCTTTCTTT
NA,TRBJ1-4,NA,TRBV7-9,CASSSGGEKLFF,TGTGCCAGCAGCTCCGGAGGAGAAAAACTGTTTTTT
NA,TRBJ1-5,NA,TRBV30,CAWSSTVNQPQHF,TGTGCCTGGAGTTCTACGGTAAATCAGCCCCAGCATTTT